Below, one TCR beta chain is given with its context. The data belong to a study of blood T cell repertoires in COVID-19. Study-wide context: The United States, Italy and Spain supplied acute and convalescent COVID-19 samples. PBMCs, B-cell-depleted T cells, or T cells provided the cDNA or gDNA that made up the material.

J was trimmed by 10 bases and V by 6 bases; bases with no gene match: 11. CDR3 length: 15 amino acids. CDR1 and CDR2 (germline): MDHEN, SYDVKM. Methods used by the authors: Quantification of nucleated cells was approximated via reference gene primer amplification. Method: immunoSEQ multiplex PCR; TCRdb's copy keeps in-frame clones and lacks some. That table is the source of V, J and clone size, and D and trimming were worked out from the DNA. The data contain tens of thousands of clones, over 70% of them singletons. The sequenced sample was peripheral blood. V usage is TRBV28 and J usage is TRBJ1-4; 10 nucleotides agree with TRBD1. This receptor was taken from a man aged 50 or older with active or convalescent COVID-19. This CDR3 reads CASRTAGTGDGKLFF. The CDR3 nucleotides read TGTGCCAGCAGAACCGCCGGGACAGGGGACGGAAAACTGTTTTTT.